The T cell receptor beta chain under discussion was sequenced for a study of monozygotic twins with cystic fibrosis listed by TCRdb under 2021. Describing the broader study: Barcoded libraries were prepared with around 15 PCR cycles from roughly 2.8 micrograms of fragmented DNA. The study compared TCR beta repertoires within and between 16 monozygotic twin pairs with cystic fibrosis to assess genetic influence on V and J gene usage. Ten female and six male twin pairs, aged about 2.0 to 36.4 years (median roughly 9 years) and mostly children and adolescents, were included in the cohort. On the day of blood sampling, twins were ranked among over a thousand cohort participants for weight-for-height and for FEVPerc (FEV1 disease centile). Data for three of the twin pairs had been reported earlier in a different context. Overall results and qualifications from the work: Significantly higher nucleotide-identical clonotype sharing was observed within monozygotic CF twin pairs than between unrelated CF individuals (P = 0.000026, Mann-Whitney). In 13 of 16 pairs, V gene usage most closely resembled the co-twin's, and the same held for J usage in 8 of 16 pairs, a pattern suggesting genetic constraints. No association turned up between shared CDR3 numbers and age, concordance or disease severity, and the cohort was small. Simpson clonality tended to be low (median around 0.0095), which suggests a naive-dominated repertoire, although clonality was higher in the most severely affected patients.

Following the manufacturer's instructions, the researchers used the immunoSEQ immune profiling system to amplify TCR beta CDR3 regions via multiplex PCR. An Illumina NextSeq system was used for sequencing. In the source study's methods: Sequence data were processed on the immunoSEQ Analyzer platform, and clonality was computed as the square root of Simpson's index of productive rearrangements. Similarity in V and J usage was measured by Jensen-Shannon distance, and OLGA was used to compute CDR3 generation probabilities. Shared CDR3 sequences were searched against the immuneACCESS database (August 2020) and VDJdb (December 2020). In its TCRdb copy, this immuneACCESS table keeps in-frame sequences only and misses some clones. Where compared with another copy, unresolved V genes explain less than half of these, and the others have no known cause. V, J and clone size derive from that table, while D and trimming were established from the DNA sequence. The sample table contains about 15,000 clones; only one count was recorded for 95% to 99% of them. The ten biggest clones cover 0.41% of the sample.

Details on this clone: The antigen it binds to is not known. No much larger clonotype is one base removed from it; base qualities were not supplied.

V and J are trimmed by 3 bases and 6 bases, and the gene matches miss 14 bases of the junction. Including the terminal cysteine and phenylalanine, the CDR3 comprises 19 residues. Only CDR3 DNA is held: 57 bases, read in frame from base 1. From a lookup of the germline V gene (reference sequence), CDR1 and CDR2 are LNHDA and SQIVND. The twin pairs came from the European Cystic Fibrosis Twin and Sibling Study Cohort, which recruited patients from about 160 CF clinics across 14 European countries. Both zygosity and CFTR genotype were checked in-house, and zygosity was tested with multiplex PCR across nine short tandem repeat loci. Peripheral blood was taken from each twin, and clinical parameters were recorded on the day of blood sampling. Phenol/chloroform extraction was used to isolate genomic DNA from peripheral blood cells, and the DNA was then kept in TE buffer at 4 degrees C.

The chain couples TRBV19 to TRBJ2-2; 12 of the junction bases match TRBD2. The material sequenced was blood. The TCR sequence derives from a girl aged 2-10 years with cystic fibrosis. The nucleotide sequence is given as TGTGCCAGTAGTATGAGGCGGCTAGCGGGAGGGCCGGGGGCCGGGGAGCTGTTTTTT. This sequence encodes CASSMRRLAGGPGAGELFF. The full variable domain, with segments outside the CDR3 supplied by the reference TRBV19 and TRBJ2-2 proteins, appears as DGGITQSPKYLFRKEGQNVTLSCEQNLNHDAMYWYRQDPGQGLRLIYYSQIVNDFQKGDIAEGYSVSREKKESFPLTVTSAQKNPTAFYLCASSMRRLAGGPGAGELFFGEGSRLTVL.